The sequence of this T cell receptor (beta chain) was determined in a study of T-cell memory formation after mild COVID-19. TCRdb used MiXCR to reprocess the 5' RACE reads, holding one entry per CDR3 protein. The repertoire holds about 450,000 distinct CDR3 sequences, with 20% to 25% as singletons. CDR3 length: 13 amino acids. The V gene lost 7 bases and the J gene lost 2 bases, with 14 bases spanning the gap. CDR1 is SQVTM and CDR2 is ANQGSEA in the germline V gene. This clonotype originated in an adult woman who had mild COVID-19 (a few samples of this study predate the infection). Cell type and time point are not known. V usage is TRBV29-1 and J usage is TRBJ1-2, with D tentatively TRBD1 (5 bases). Sequencing used PBMCs or a T cell subset sorted from them (not recorded which). DNA for the CDR3: TGCAGCGCTTCTTCTGACAGAAACTATGGCTACACCTTC. This encodes CSASSDRNYGYTF.